What follows are 25 T cell receptor beta chains derived from one specimen sequenced in a study of blood T cell repertoires in COVID-19 (dated by TCRdb to the early 2020s). The library was made by the immunoSEQ multiplex PCR assay. Entries here come from immuneACCESS through TCRdb and include only in-frame sequences with V and J called. Some clones fail to appear in such tables; in the studies checked, an unresolved V gene covers under half of the shortfall, and the cause of the remainder is unknown. Within this sample are about 180,000 clones, with around 86% of them counted one time only. The ten top clones hold 2.5% to 3.5% of the sample. Sequencing was done on a sample of peripheral blood. All receptors derive from a woman aged 25 to 39 with active or convalescent COVID-19.

The chain joins TRBV11-3 to TRBJ2-3; D possibly corresponds to TRBD2 (6 bases). CDR3 length: 14 residues. Germline V lookup: CDR1 SGHNT, CDR2 YENEEA. V was cut by 4 bases and J by 5 bases, with 13 bases left in between. CDR3 residues: CASSSRRVLDTQYF. As DNA, the CDR3 is TGTGCCAGCAGCTCCAGGAGGGTTCTAGATACGCAGTATTTT.

This clone was counted only a few times. V gene TRBV3-1 (or the pseudogene TRBV3-2) combines with J gene TRBJ1-5; D is uncertain. V was shortened by 3 bases and J by 6 bases, with 9 bases between the two germline ends. CDR1 is LGHDT and CDR2 is YNNKEL in the germline V gene (reference sequence). This CDR3 is 13 amino acids long. The CDR3 sequence: CASSQGEGQPQHF. The CDR3 DNA follows: TGTGCCAGCAGCCAGGGAGAGGGTCAGCCCCAGCATTTT.

This clone was detected once. The rearrangement uses TRBV7-2 and TRBJ1-3, with D perhaps matching TRBD1 (5 bases). Germline V CDR1 and CDR2: SGHTA, FQGNSA. The CDR3 has 15 amino acids. Trimming shortened V by 1 base and J by 3 bases, and 10 bases separated the two germline ends. The CDR3 loop is CASSLGGAIGNTIYF. The CDR3 DNA reads TGTGCCAGCAGCTTAGGTGGGGCGATTGGAAACACCATATATTTT.

The CDR3 sequence: CASSPQTGFYGYTF. Written as DNA, the CDR3 is TGTGCCAGTAGTCCTCAGACAGGTTTCTATGGCTACACCTTC. The rearrangement uses TRBV19 and TRBJ1-2; D perhaps matches TRBD1 (6 bases). This CDR3 region has 14 residues. Trimming left V 5 bases short and J 4 bases short, with 14 bases between. Per germline, CDR1 LNHDA and CDR2 SQIVND (reference sequence).

The chain has TRBV5-4 and TRBJ1-1; D is unclear. The CDR3 extends over 13 amino acids. CDR1 SGHNT and CDR2 YYREEE come from the germline V gene (reference sequence). V was trimmed by 3 bases and J by 1 base, leaving 7 bases between them. In nucleotides, the CDR3 is TGTGCCAGCAGCTCCAGAAGGAACACTGAAGCTTTCTTT. Translated: CASSSRRNTEAFF. The entire variable domain, with the rest obtained from reference TRBV5-4 and TRBJ1-1, is as follows: ETGVTQSPTHLIKTRGQQVTLRCSSQSGHNTVSWYQQALGQGPQFIFQYYREEENGRGNFPPRFSGLQFPNYSSELNVNALELDDSALYLCASSSRRNTEAFFGQGTRLTVV.

The J gene is TRBJ1-2, the V gene TRBV15; 9 bases agree with TRBD1. This CDR3 is 16 amino acids long. The V gene end was trimmed by 2 bases and the J gene end by 4 bases; junction bases not matched to a gene: 8. The germline V gene has CDR1 LNHNV and CDR2 YYDKDF (reference sequence). The CDR3 sequence: CATSRFAGTGTYGYTF. In DNA form, the CDR3 reads TGTGCCACCAGCAGATTCGCCGGGACAGGGACCTATGGCTACACCTTC.

The chain recombines TRBV5-1 with TRBJ2-7; TRBD2 aligns across 11 bases. V was clipped by 0 bases and J by 5 bases; unmatched bases: 4. The CDR3 contains 15 residues. CDR1 is SGHRS, CDR2 YFSETQ, per germline. The CDR3 DNA follows: TGCGCCAGCAGCTTGGCACTAGCGGGAGTTAACGAGCAGTACTTC. Encoded protein: CASSLALAGVNEQYF.

The gene calls are TRBV2 and TRBJ1-6; D is unclear. The CDR3 runs 13 residues. V lost 2 bases, J lost 12 bases, and 11 bases lay in between. Germline CDR1 and CDR2: SNHLY and FYNNEI. CDR3 DNA sequence: TGTGCCAGCAGTGAAAACCGCTTCGGACCCCTCCACTTT. It translates to CASSENRFGPLHF.

As DNA, the CDR3 is TGCGCCAGCAGCTTTCCGGGACAGGGGGCGAGGTCCTACGAGCAGTACTTC. It codes for CASSFPGQGARSYEQYF. V is TRBV23-1 and J is TRBJ2-7; 12 positions match TRBD1. TRBV23-1 is given ORF status, its function remaining uncertain. J lost 1 base, V lost 6 bases, and 10 bases had no gene match. This CDR3 contains 17 residues.

The J gene is TRBJ2-5, the V gene TRBV11-2; 7 bases fit TRBD1. The length of the CDR3 is 15 residues. The ends lost 2 bases at V and 2 bases at J; junction bases unmatched: 5. The germline gives CDR1 SGHAT, CDR2 FQNNGV. The CDR3 is CASSLNPTGQETQYF. The CDR3 DNA is TGTGCCAGCAGCTTAAACCCGACAGGGCAAGAGACCCAGTACTTC.

V gene TRBV18 combines with J gene TRBJ1-5; D perhaps matches TRBD1 (6 bases). Germline CDR1 KGHSH, CDR2 LQKENI. This CDR3 has 17 residues. The V end lost 1 base, the J end lost 7 bases, and 20 bases lay between the germline ends. The CDR3: CASSPQEGRGILQPQHF. In nucleotides, the CDR3 is TGTGCCAGCTCACCACAGGAAGGGAGGGGGATTCTGCAGCCCCAGCATTTT.

This clone was observed a handful of times. J is TRBJ2-1 and V is TRBV6-1; 8 bases align to TRBD1. V lost 2 bases to trimming and J lost 3 bases; unmatched junction nucleotides: 6. Germline-derived CDR1 and CDR2 are MNHNS and SASEGT. The CDR3 is 16 residues long. The CDR3 spells CASSESAGGLYNEQFF. In nucleotides, the CDR3 is TGTGCCAGCAGTGAATCAGCAGGGGGCCTCTACAATGAGCAGTTCTTC.

The chain uses TRBV7-8 and TRBJ2-7; TRBD2 aligns across 10 bases. Germline V gene lookup returns CDR1 SGHVS and CDR2 FQNEAQ. Unmatched junction bases numbered 7, after V lost 5 bases and J lost 3 bases. The CDR3 runs 15 residues. The CDR3 nucleotides read TGTGCCAGCAGCGATACTAGCGGGGCTTTCTACGAGCAGTACTTC. The encoded protein is CASSDTSGAFYEQYF.

This clone was seen a few times. The chain links TRBV25-1 to TRBJ2-1, with a possible D match to TRBD2 (6 bases). This CDR3 contains 17 residues. The ends were cut back, 3 bases at V and 6 bases at J, with 21 bases in the middle. The germline gives CDR1 MGHDK, CDR2 SYGVNS. Here the CDR3 reads CASSEWSGLAYRNEQFF. CDR3 coding DNA: TGTGCCAGCAGTGAGTGGTCAGGGCTAGCGTACCGCAATGAGCAGTTCTTC.

The chain couples TRBV28 to TRBJ1-2; 8 bases align to TRBD1. Losses at the gene ends were 7 bases for V and 5 bases for J; bases not matched to a gene: 15. Germline V CDR1 and CDR2: MDHEN, SYDVKM. The CDR3 is 16 amino acids. In nucleotides, the CDR3 is TGTGCCAGCACGCCCTCGGGACAGGATTTTCGGTATGGCTACACCTTC. Amino acids: CASTPSGQDFRYGYTF.

This chain uses TRBV28 with TRBJ2-3; D remains unclear. Germline lookup yields CDR1 MDHEN and CDR2 SYDVKM. Trimming cost V 3 bases and J 0 bases, with 10 bases left between them. The CDR3 consists of 15 residues. The CDR3 DNA follows: TGTGCCAGCAGTTTCCAGACTGGAAGCACAGATACGCAGTATTTT. Its translation: CASSFQTGSTDTQYF.

V and J are TRBV4-1 and TRBJ1-5, with no clear D. CDR3 length: 15 residues. Germline assignment: CDR1 MGHRA and CDR2 YSYEKL. Trimming removed 1 base at V and 0 bases at J, with 7 bases between. The CDR3 DNA follows: TGCGCCAGCAGCCAAGTTTTCAGTAGCAATCAGCCCCAGCATTTT. Residues: CASSQVFSSNQPQHF.

There are a few counts of this clone. The chain uses TRBV19 and TRBJ1-1; TRBD1 matches at 7 bases. The CDR3 consists of 15 residues. V was pared by 6 bases and J by 0 bases, with 7 bases of the junction left unmatched. CDR1 LNHDA and CDR2 SQIVND come from the germline V gene (reference sequence). CDR3 DNA: TGTGCCAGTAGCCGCTCTACAGGGGTGAACACTGAAGCTTTCTTT. It encodes CASSRSTGVNTEAFF.

This chain connects TRBV3-1 (or the pseudogene TRBV3-2) to TRBJ1-1, with TRBD1 as a possible D gene (6 bases). Trimming cost V 4 bases and J 3 bases, with 18 bases left between them. The CDR3 consists of 16 residues. Germline V gene lookup returns CDR1 LGHDT and CDR2 YNNKEL (reference sequence). The DNA of the CDR3 is TGTGCCAGCAGCCTTATAACCCTCGGACAGTACACTGAAGCTTTCTTT. Amino acid sequence: CASSLITLGQYTEAFF.

V usage is TRBV13 and J usage is TRBJ2-3, with TRBD1 matching 8 bases. Germline values: CDR1 PRHDT, CDR2 FYEKMQ (reference sequence). The CDR3 has 15 residues. V lost 0 bases and J lost 4; bases outside the gene matches: 3. The CDR3 loop is CASSLGDRAADTQYF. The CDR3 DNA sequence: TGTGCCAGCAGCTTAGGGGACAGGGCGGCAGATACGCAGTATTTT. The whole variable domain, remainder taken from reference TRBV13 and TRBJ2-3, is AAGVIQSPRHLIKEKRETATLKCYPIPRHDTVYWYQQGPGQDPQFLISFYEKMQSDKGSIPDRFSAQQFSDYHSELNMSSLELGDSALYFCASSLGDRAADTQYFGPGTRLTVL.

This chain links TRBV9 with TRBJ2-5; D is undetermined. Looked up from germline, CDR1 is SGDLS and CDR2 is YYNGEE. The CDR3 is 13 amino acids. The V end was cut by 0 bases, the J end by 4 bases, with 7 bases between. The CDR3 spells CASSVALRETQYF. CDR3 coding DNA: TGTGCCAGCAGCGTAGCTCTACGAGAGACCCAGTACTTC.

The chain links TRBV3-1 (or the pseudogene TRBV3-2) to TRBJ2-1, with D tentatively TRBD1 (7 bases). Germline values: CDR1 LGHDT, CDR2 YNNKEL (reference sequence). CDR3 length: 20 amino acids. V was cut by 0 bases and J by 6 bases, with 27 bases left in between. CDR3 DNA sequence: TGTGCCAGCAGCCAAGATCTTATAATTTGGCAGGGGGAGGCCGCCAATGAGCAGTTCTTC. It yields the protein CASSQDLIIWQGEAANEQFF.

The chain uses TRBV11-3 and TRBJ2-3, with 13 bases that match TRBD2. The CDR3 runs 16 residues. Germline-derived CDR1 and CDR2 are SGHNT and YENEEA. V gave up 5 bases and J gave up 2 bases; unmatched junction bases: 4. The CDR3 loop reads CASSAGLAGFTDTQYF. CDR3 DNA sequence: TGTGCCAGCAGCGCGGGACTAGCGGGGTTCACAGATACGCAGTATTTT.

Written as DNA, the CDR3 is TGTGCCTGGGCGAACAGTTACAATCAGCCCCAGCATTTT. Translated, it gives CAWANSYNQPQHF. V is TRBV30 and J is TRBJ1-5, with D unclear. V was trimmed by 5 bases and J by 3 bases, leaving 11 bases between them. Germline V gene data show CDR1 as GTSNPN and CDR2 as SVGIG (reference sequence). The CDR3 spans 13 residues.

The chain links TRBV7-9 to TRBJ2-2; D is possibly TRBD1 (6 bases). The CDR3 extends over 13 amino acids. Germline CDR1 reads SEHNR; CDR2 reads FQNEAQ (reference sequence). Trimming removed 3 bases at V and 9 bases at J, with 11 bases between. The CDR3 loop is CASSLNRERELFF. CDR3 in DNA: TGTGCCAGCAGCTTGAACAGGGAGCGGGAGCTGTTTTTT.